This note documents a single TCR beta chain sequence. The CDR3 extends over 14 amino acids. The trim removed 6 bases at V and 4 bases at J, leaving 6 bases unmatched. Germline CDR1 and CDR2: SGHAT and FQDESV (reference sequence). In the study's own analysis: Estimation of nucleated cell counts relied on the amplification of reference gene primers. Assay: immunoSEQ multiplex PCR; the TCRdb copy retains only in-frame clones and omits some. Clone size and the V and J calls come from that table; the DNA yielded D and trimming. The data show 200,000 to 300,000 clones, approximately 91% seen once. The entry originates in a study of blood T cell repertoires in COVID-19.

The receptor was isolated from a woman in her twenties or thirties with acute or convalescent COVID-19. The chain carries TRBV11-1 and TRBJ1-2, with 9 bases identical to TRBD1. Input material: peripheral blood. CDR3 DNA: TGTGCCAGCAGTCGGGACAGGGTTTCCTATGGCTACACCTTC. The encoded protein is CASSRDRVSYGYTF. The full variable domain, rest sourced from reference TRBV11-1 and TRBJ1-2, is EAEVAQSPRYKITEKSQAVAFWCDPISGHATLYWYRQILGQGPELLVQFQDESVVDDSQLPKDRFSAERLKGVDSTLKIQPAELGDSAMYLCASSRDRVSYGYTFGSGTRLTVV.